This TCR beta chain was documented in a study of CD8+CD57+ T cells in acquired aplastic anemia. CDR1 and CDR2 (germline): SNHLY, FYNNEI. The CDR3 contains 14 residues. V lost 4 bases and J 6 bases, leaving 15 bases between the germline ends. Findings of the study overall: No significant patient-versus-control difference appeared in CD8+ Simpson's diversity.

TCR beta VDJ and CDR3 profiling used genomic DNA as template. TCRdb analysed the reads with MiXCR anew, one entry per CDR3 protein. The repertoire consists of 35,000 to 45,000 distinct CDR3 sequences, with 55% to 80% occurring once and the leading ten covering roughly a quarter. Concerning this clonotype itself: Its antigen is still unknown.

The V call is TRBV2, the J call TRBJ1-1, with D maybe TRBD1 (6 bases). The specimen was sorted CD4+, CD8+, or CD8+CD57+ T cells (not recorded which) from PBMCs. The clonotype comes from a human donor in good health, serving as a control. The CDR3 DNA reads as TGTGCCAGCAGTGGCGCCGGGGGCGCGCCTGAAGCTTTCTTT. It yields the protein CASSGAGGAPEAFF.